One T cell receptor beta chain is described in this entry. Its antigen is as yet unknown. The CDR3 sequence is 14 residues long. Germline V gives CDR1 SGHRS, CDR2 YFSETQ. Trimming left V 5 bases short and J 5 bases short, with 16 bases between. The sample is drawn from a study of shared clonotypes between healthy human individuals. In the study overall: Per donor, three plates held CD4 naive cells, three held CD4 memory, two held CD8 naive and one held CD8 memory. The study, taken as a whole, reports: Researchers found naive subsets generally carried larger estimated richness than memory subsets. Clonotypes that were shared across four donors made up approximately 5% of naive CD4 clonotypes.

Assay execution proceeded at the deep level. Here immunoSEQ multiplex PCR was the method, and the copy in TCRdb shows in-frame clones only, minus some. The sample consists of roughly 1.5 million clones, 95% to 99% of them appearing once. This clonotype was obtained from a man aged 30 to 45 in good health. The sequenced material came from naive CD4+ T cells sorted from blood. Subset in this sample: CD45RA+ positively selected. The chain employs TRBV5-1 and TRBJ2-5, with a weak D call TRBD2 (5 bases). Here the CDR3 reads CASSRRELAETQYF. DNA of the CDR3: TGCGCCAGCAGTAGAAGGGAGCTAGCCGAGACCCAGTACTTC.